This T cell receptor (beta chain) emerged from a study of T cell responses to AZD1222 COVID-19 vaccine. General study results and limits: Across the whole spike, CD4 TCRs peaked at regions 160-218 and 743-854. Baseline seropositivity occurred in only six AZD1222 recipients. Two doses of AZD1222 preceded a rise in Spike-specific TCR breadth and depth. The sample set comprised mostly white British donors with more females, and clonal diversity was possibly underestimated.

A remark on this clone: Its matching antigen is unknown.

Produced via immunoSEQ multiplex PCR; TCRdb's table is partial and in-frame only. The data hold approximately 120,000 clones, with roughly 90% observed a single time. The length of the CDR3 is 15 residues. V was clipped by 1 base and J by 5 bases, with 14 bases between them. CDR1 is SGHTA, CDR2 FQGNSA, per germline. The rearrangement uses TRBV7-2 and TRBJ2-5; maybe TRBD1 (6 bases). The origin of this receptor is an adult in good health. The starting material was peripheral blood, obtained on day 0 of AZD1222 vaccination. The CDR3 sequence is CASSLVGGVGETQYF. The CDR3 region has the DNA TGTGCCAGCAGCTTAGTAGGGGGAGTAGGGGAGACCCAGTACTTC.